The 10 T cell receptor beta chains presented below share a single source sample, sequenced in a study of blood T cell repertoires in COVID-19. TCRdb's table, derived via immunoSEQ multiplex PCR, lists solely in-frame clones and lacks some. In the table there are about 160,000 clones, approximately 87% of which are singletons. Material: peripheral blood. The receptors here all came from a woman in her 70s with COVID-19, enrolled during active disease.

This clone was picked up one time. This chain joins TRBV18 and TRBJ2-1; tentative D call: TRBD1 (6 bases). V lost 4 bases and J 4 bases, leaving 14 bases between the germline ends. This CDR3 comprises 15 residues. From germline, CDR1 is KGHSH and CDR2 LQKENI. The CDR3 sequence is CASSHSGTKYNEQFF. Written as DNA, the CDR3 is TGTGCCAGCTCACACTCCGGGACAAAGTACAATGAGCAGTTCTTC.

This clone was detected only once. The chain uses TRBV5-1 and TRBJ2-3; a weak D match, TRBD1 (6 bases). The CDR3 covers 14 residues. Germline CDR1 reads SGHRS; CDR2 reads YFSETQ. Trimming cost V 0 bases and J 4 bases, with 9 bases left between them. The CDR3 protein is CASSLEGVPDTQYF. The CDR3 DNA is TGCGCCAGCAGCTTGGAGGGGGTACCAGATACGCAGTATTTT.

CDR3 DNA sequence: TGTGCCAGCAGCCAAGCCGGGGGGAGCAATCAGCCCCAGCATTTT. Protein: CASSQAGGSNQPQHF. This rearrangement joins TRBV3-1 (or the pseudogene TRBV3-2) to TRBJ1-5; D possibly corresponds to TRBD1 (5 bases). V was shortened by 1 base and J by 1 base, with 8 bases between the two germline ends. The CDR3 has 15 amino acids. The germline gives CDR1 LGHDT, CDR2 YNNKEL (reference sequence).

The chain has TRBV4-2 and TRBJ1-4; D perhaps matches TRBD1 (5 bases). The germline gives CDR1 LGHNA, CDR2 YNFKEQ. The V end was cut by 1 base, the J end by 7 bases, with 16 bases between. The CDR3 totals 16 residues. The CDR3 DNA reads TGTGCCAGCAGCCAAGCGCCGGGGGGAGAGGGTGAAAAACTGTTTTTT. This codes for CASSQAPGGEGEKLFF.

The chain links TRBV9 to TRBJ1-2; D may be TRBD1 (6 bases). CDR1 and CDR2 (germline): SGDLS, YYNGEE. V lost 0 bases and J lost 10, with 13 bases in between. This CDR3 has 13 residues. The CDR3 loop reads CASSVDTGRVYTF. CDR3 sequence (DNA): TGTGCCAGCAGCGTAGATACAGGGCGGGTCTACACCTTC.

The genes are TRBV6-5 and TRBJ1-6, with TRBD1 matching over 8 bases. The CDR3 totals 14 residues. V was clipped by 4 bases and J by 10 bases; unmatched bases: 6. Germline CDR1 MNHEY, CDR2 SVGAGI. In DNA, the CDR3 is TGTGCCAGCAGTTTGGGGACAGGAGACTCACCCCTCCACTTT. It yields the protein CASSLGTGDSPLHF.

The J gene is TRBJ1-5, the V gene TRBV29-1, with D possibly being TRBD1 (5 bases). V was clipped by 4 bases and J by 10 bases, with 20 bases between them. This CDR3 comprises 14 residues. Germline CDR1 and CDR2: SQVTM and ANQGSEA. The CDR3 nucleotides read TGCAGCGTTGGGGAACAAGTAGGGGTAGGTCCCCAGCATTTT. It is translated as CSVGEQVGVGPQHF.

The CDR3, as DNA: TGTGCCAGCTCACCGACTCTAGAATTGTATGAGCAGTTCTTC. It is translated as CASSPTLELYEQFF. This chain connects TRBV18 to TRBJ2-1; no firm D call. V lost 3 bases and J lost 8, with 14 bases in between. Germline values: CDR1 KGHSH, CDR2 LQKENI. This CDR3 is 14 amino acids long.

The gene calls are TRBV11-1 and TRBJ2-3, with a weak D call TRBD2 (5 bases). This CDR3 comprises 15 residues. Trimming took 5 bases from V and 0 from J, leaving 12 bases between them. CDR1 is SGHAT and CDR2 is FQDESV in the germline V gene (reference sequence). The CDR3 DNA reads as TGTGCCAGCAGCCCGGGCCGGACTAGCACAGATACGCAGTATTTT. Residues: CASSPGRTSTDTQYF.

The chain carries TRBV29-1 and TRBJ1-1; D might be TRBD1 (6 bases). Germline loops: CDR1 SQVTM, CDR2 ANQGSEA. The CDR3 runs 15 residues. Trimming pared 1 base from V and 5 bases from J, leaving 17 bases between. The CDR3 region has the DNA TGCAGCGTTGAAGTTGGGGGCAGGGGTGATACTGAAGCTTTCTTT. Its protein product is CSVEVGGRGDTEAFF.